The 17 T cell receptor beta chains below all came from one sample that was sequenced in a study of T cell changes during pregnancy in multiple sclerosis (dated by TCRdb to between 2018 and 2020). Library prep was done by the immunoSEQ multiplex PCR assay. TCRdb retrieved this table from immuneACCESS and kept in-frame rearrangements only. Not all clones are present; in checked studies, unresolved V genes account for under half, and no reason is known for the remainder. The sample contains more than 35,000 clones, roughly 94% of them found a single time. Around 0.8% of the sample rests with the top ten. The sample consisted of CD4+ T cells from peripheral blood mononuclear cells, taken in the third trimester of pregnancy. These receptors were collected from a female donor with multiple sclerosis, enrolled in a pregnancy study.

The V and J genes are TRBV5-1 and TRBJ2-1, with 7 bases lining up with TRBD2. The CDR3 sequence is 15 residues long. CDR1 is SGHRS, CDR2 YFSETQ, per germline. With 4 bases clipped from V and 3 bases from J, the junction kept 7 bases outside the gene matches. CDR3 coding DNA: TGCGCCAGCAGCCCCTCTAGCGGCCACTACAATGAGCAGTTCTTC. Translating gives CASSPSSGHYNEQFF.

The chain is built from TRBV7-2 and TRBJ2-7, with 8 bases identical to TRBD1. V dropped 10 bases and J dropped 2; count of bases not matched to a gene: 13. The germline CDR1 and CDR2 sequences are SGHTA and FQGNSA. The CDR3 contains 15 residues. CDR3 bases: TGTGCCACAAGACTCGAGGGGACAGGAGCCTACGAGCAGTACTTC. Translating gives CATRLEGTGAYEQYF.

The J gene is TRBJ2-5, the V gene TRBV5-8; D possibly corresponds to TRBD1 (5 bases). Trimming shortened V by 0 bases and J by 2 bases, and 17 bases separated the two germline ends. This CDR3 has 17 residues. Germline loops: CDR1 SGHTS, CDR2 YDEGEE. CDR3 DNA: TGTGCCAGCAGCTTGGGGGGCCTCGCGGAACTACAAGAGACCCAGTACTTC. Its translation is CASSLGGLAELQETQYF.

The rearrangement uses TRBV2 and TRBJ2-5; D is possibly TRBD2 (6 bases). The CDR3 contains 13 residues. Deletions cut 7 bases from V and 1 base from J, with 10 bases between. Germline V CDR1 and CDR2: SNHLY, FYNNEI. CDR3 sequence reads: CASTRGGQETQYF. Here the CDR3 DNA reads TGTGCCAGCACTCGGGGAGGCCAAGAGACCCAGTACTTC.

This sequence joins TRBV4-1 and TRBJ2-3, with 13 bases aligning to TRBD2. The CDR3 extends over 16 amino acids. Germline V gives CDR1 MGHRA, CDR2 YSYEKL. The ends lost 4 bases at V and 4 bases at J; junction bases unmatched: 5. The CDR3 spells CASSPKLAGGSDTQYF. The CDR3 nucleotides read TGCGCCAGCAGCCCGAAACTAGCGGGAGGGTCAGATACGCAGTATTTT.

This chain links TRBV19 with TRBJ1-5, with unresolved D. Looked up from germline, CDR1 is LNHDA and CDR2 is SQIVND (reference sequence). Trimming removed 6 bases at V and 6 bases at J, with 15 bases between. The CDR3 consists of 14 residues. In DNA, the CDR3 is TGTGCCAGTAGACCGGAGGGCGATGGTCAGCCCCAGCATTTT. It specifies CASRPEGDGQPQHF. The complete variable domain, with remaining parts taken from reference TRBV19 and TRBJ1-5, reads DGGITQSPKYLFRKEGQNVTLSCEQNLNHDAMYWYRQDPGQGLRLIYYSQIVNDFQKGDIAEGYSVSREKKESFPLTVTSAQKNPTAFYLCASRPEGDGQPQHFGDGTRLSIL.

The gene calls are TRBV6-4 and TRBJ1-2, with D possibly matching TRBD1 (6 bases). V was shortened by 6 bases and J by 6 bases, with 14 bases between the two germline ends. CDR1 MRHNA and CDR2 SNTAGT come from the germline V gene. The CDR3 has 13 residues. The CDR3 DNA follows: TGTGCCAGCAGATACAGGGTGTCCGATGGCTACACCTTC. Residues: CASRYRVSDGYTF.

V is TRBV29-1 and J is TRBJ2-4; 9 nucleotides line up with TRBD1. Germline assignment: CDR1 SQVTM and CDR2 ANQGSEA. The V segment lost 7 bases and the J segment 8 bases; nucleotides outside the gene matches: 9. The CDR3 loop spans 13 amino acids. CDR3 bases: TGCAGCGCCGCACAGGGGGCGGTGGACATTCAGTACTTC. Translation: CSAAQGAVDIQYF.

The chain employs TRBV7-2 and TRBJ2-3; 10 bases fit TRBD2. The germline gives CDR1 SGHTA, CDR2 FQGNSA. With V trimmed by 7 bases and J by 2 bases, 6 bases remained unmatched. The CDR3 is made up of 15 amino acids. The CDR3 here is CASNLAGAYTDTQYF. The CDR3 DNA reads TGTGCCAGCAACCTAGCGGGAGCTTACACAGATACGCAGTATTTT.

The CDR3 DNA reads as TGTGCCAGCAGTGGCGGGGACTTTCGGGATCAGCCCCAGCATTTT. Amino acid sequence: CASSGGDFRDQPQHF. The chain recombines TRBV28 with TRBJ1-5; possible D gene TRBD1, 5 bases. The CDR3 has 15 residues. V was cut by 5 bases and J by 5 bases, with 16 bases left in between. Germline V gene data show CDR1 as MDHEN and CDR2 as SYDVKM.

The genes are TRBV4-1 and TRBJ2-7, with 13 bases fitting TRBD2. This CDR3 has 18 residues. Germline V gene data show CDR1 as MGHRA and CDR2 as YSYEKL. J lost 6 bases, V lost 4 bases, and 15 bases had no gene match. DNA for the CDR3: TGCGCCAGCAGCCGGGGGGGACTAGCGGGGTCCTGGGTGGTCGAGCAGTACTTC. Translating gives CASSRGGLAGSWVVEQYF.

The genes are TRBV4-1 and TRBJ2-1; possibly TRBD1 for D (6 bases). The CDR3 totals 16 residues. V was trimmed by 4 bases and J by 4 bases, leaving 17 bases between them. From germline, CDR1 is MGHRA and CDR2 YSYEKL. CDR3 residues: CASSLKGQKSYNEQFF. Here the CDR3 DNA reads TGCGCCAGCAGCCTAAAAGGACAGAAAAGTTACAATGAGCAGTTCTTC.

CDR3 bases: TGTGCCAGAAGCTTGGAAAATAAGCGGGGGGTTGTAAATGAGCAGTTCTTC. This translates into CARSLENKRGVVNEQFF. The chain combines TRBV5-3 with TRBJ2-1, with 9 bases matching TRBD2. TRBV5-3 is sorted into the ORF group, with uncertain function. The CDR3 loop spans 17 amino acids. V was pared by 0 bases and J by 7 bases, with 11 bases of the junction left unmatched.

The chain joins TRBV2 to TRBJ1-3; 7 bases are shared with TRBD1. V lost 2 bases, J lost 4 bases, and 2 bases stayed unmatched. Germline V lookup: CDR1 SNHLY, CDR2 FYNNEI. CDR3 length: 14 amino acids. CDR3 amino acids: CASSEQGEGNTIYF. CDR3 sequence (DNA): TGTGCCAGCAGTGAACAGGGGGAAGGAAACACCATATATTTT. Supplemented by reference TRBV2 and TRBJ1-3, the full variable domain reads EPEVTQTPSHQVTQMGQEVILRCVPISNHLYFYWYRQILGQKVEFLVSFYNNEISEKSEIFDDQFSVERPDGSNFTLKIRSTKLEDSAMYFCASSEQGEGNTIYFGEGSWLTVV.

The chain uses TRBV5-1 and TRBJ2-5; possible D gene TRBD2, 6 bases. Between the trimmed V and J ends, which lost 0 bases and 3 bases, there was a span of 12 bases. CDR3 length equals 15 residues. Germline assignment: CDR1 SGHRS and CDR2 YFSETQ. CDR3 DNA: TGCGCCAGCAGCTTGGCTTTATGGGGGGAAGAGACCCAGTACTTC. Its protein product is CASSLALWGEETQYF.

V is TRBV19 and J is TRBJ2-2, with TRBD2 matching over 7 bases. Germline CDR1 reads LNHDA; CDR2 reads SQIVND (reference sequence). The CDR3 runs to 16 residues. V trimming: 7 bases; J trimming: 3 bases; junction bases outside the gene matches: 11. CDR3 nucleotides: TGTGCCAGTAAGGGCGGGAGTCCTCTGGACACCGGGGAGCTGTTTTTT. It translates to CASKGGSPLDTGELFF.

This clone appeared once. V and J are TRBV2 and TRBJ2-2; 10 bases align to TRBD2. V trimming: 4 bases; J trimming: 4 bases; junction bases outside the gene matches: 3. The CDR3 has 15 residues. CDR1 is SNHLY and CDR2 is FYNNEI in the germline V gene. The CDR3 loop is CASSVLAGFTGELFF. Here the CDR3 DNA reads TGTGCCAGCAGTGTACTAGCGGGATTCACCGGGGAGCTGTTTTTT.